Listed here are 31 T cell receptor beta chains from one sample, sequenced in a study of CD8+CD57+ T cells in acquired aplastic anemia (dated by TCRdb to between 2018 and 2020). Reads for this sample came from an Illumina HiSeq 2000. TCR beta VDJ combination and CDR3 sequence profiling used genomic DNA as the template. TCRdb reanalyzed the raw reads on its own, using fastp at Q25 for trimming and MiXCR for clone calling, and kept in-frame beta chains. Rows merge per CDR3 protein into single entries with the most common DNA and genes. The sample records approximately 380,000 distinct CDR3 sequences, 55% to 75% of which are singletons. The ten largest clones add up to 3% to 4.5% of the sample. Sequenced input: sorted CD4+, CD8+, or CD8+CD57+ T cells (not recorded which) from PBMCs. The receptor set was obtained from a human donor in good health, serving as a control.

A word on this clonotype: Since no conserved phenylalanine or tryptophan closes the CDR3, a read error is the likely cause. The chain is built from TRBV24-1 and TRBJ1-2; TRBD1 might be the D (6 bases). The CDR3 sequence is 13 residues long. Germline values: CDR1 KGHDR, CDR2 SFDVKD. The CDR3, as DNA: TGTGCCACCTGTTCGGACAGTAACTATGGTTACACCCTC. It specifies CATCSDSNYGYTL.

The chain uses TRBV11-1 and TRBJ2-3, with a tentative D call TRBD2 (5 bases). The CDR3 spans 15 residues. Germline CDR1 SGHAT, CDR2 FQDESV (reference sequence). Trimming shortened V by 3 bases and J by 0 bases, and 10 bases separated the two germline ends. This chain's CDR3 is CASSLGGQSTDTQYF. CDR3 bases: TGTGCCAGCAGCTTGGGCGGGCAGAGCACAGATACGCAGTATTTT.

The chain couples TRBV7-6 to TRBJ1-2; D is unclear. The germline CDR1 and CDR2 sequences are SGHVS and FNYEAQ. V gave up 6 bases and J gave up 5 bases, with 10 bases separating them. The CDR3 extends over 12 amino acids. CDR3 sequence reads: CASSGVGYGYTF. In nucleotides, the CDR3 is TGTGCCAGCAGTGGTGTGGGTTATGGCTACACCTTC.

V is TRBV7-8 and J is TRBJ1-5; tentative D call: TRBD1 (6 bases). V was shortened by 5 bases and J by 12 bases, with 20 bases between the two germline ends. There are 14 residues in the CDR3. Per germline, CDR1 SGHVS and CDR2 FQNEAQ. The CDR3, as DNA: TGTGCCAGCAGCCCCAGGGGACGAAATCAGGACCAGCATTTT. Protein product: CASSPRGRNQDQHF.

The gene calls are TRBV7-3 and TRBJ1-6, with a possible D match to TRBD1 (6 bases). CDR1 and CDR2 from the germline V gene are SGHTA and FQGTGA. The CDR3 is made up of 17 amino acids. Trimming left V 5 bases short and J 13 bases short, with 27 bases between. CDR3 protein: CASSPDRQETQYFPLHF. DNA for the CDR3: TGTGCCAGCAGCCCCGACAGGCAAGAGACCCAGTACTTCCCCCTCCACTTT.

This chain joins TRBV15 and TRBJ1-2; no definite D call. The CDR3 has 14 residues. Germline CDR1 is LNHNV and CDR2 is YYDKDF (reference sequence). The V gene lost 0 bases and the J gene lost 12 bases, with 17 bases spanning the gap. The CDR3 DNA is TGTGCCACCAGCAGAGATAGGGCATCCTCTGGAAACACCTTC. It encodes CATSRDRASSGNTF.

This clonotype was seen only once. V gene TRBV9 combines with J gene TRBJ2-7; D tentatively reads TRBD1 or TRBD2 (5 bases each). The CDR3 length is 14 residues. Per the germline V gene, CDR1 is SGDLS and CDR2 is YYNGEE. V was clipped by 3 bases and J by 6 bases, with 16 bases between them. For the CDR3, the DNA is TGTGCCAGCAGCGCCCGGGACGGGGATGGCGAGCAGTACTTC. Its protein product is CASSARDGDGEQYF.

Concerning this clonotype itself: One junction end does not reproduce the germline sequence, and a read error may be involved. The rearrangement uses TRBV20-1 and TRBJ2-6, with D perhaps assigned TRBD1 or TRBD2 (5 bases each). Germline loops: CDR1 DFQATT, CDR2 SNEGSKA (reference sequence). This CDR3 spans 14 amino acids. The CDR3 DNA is TGCAGTGCTAGCCTGCTAGCTGGGGCCGACGTCCTGACTTTC. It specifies CSASLLAGADVLTF.

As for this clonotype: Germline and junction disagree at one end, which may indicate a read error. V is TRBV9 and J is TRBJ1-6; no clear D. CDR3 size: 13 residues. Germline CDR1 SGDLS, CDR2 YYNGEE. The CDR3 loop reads CASSAGPTPYLGF. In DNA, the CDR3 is TGTGCCAGCAGTGCTGGGCCCACGCCCTATCTCGGCTTT. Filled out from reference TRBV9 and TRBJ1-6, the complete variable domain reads DSGVTQTPKHLITATGQRVTLRCSPRSGDLSVYWYQQSLDQGLQFLIQYYNGEERAKGNILERFSAQQFPDLHSELNLSSLELGDSALYFCASSAGPTPYLGFGNGTRLTVT.

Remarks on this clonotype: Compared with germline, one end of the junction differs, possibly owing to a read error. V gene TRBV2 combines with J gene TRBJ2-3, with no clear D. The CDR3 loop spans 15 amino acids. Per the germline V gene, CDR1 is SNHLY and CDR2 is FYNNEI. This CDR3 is CASSGERVDTETHGF. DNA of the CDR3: TGTGCCAGCAGTGGGGAAAGGGTAGATACAGAGACGCATGGCTTT.

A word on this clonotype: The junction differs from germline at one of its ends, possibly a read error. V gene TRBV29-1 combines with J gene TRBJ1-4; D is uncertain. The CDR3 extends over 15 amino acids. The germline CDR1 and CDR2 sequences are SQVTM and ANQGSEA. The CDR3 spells CSVASEIATNEILFF. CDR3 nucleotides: TGCAGCGTTGCCTCCGAGATAGCAACTAACGAAATACTGTTTTTT.

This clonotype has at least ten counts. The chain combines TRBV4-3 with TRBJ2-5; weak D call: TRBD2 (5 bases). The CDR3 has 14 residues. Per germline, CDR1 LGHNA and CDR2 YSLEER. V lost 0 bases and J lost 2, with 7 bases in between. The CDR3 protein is CASSQDWRQETQYF. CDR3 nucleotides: TGCGCCAGCAGCCAAGATTGGAGGCAAGAGACCCAGTACTTC.

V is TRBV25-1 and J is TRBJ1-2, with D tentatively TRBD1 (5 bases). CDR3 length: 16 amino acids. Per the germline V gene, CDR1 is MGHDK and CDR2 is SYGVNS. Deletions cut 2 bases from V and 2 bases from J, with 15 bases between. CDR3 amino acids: CASSEATARTNYGYTF. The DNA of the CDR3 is TGTGCCAGCAGTGAAGCGACAGCCAGAACGAACTATGGCTACACCTTC.

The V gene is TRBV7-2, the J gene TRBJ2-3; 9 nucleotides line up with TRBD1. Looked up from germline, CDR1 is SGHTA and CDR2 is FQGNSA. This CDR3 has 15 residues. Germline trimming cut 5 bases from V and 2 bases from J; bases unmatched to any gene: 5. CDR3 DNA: TGTGCCAGCAGCGTGACAGGGGGGCACACAGATACGCAGTATTTT. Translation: CASSVTGGHTDTQYF. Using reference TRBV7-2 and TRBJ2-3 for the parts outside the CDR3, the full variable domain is GAGVSQSPSNKVTEKGKDVELRCDPISGHTALYWYRQSLGQGLEFLIYFQGNSAPDKSGLPSDRFSAERTGGSVSTLTIQRTQQEDSAVYLCASSVTGGHTDTQYFGPGTRLTVL.

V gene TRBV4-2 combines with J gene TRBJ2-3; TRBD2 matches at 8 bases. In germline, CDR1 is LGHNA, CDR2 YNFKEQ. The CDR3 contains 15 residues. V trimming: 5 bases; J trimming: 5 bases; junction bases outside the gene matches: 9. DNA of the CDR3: TGTGCCAGCAGCGAAGCCCGGGGGGGTGGAGATACGCAGTATTTT. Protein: CASSEARGGGDTQYF.

CDR3 protein: CASSLAGGCGYTF. For the CDR3, the DNA is TGTGCCAGCAGCCTTGCAGGGGGCTGTGGCTACACCTTC. The chain is built from TRBV10-3 and TRBJ1-2; 8 bases match TRBD1. The CDR3 has 13 residues. V gave up 10 bases and J gave up 7 bases; unmatched junction bases: 11. In germline, CDR1 is ENHRY, CDR2 SYGVKD.

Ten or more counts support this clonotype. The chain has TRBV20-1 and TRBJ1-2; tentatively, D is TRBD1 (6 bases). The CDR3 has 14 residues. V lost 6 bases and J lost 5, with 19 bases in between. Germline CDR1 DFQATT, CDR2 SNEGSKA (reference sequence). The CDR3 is CSAPGQTRLYGYTF. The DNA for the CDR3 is TGCAGTGCACCTGGACAGACGCGACTGTATGGCTACACCTTC.

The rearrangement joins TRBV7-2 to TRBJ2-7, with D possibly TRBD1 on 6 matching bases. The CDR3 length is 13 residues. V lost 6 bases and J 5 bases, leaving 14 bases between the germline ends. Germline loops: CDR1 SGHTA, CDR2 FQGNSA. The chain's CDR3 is CASRHGNRDEQYF. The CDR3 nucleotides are TGTGCCAGCAGACACGGAAACAGGGACGAGCAGTACTTC.

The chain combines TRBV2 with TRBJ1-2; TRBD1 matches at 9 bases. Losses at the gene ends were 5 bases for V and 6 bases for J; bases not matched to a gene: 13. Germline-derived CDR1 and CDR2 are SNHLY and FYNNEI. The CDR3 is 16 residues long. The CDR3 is CASSSPGQGGMDGYTF. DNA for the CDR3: TGTGCCAGCAGTTCTCCGGGACAGGGAGGCATGGATGGCTACACCTTC.

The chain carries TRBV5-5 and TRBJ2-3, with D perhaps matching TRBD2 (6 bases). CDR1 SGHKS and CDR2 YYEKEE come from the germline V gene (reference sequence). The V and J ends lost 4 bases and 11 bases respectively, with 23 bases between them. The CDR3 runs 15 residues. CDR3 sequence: CASSRRGSKDNEQYF. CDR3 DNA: TGTGCCAGCAGCCGCCGGGGGAGTAAGGACAATGAGCAGTATTTT.

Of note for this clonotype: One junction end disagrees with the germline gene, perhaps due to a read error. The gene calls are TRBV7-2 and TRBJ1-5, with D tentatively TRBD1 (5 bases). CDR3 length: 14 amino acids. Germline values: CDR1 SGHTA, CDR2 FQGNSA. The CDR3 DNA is TGTGCCAGCAGTCCAGGGATGACGGGGCAGCCCCGGCATTTT. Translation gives CASSPGMTGQPRHF.

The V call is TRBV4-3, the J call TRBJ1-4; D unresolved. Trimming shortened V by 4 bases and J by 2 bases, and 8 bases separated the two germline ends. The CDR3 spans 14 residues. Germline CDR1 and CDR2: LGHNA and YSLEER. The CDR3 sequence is CASSRGQTNEKLFF. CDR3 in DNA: TGCGCCAGCAGCCGCGGGCAGACTAATGAAAAACTGTTTTTT.

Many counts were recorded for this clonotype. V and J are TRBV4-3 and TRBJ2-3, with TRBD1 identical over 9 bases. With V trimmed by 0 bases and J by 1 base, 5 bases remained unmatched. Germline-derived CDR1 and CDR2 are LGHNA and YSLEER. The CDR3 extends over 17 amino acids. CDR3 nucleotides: TGCGCCAGCAGCCAAGAAATGGGACAGGGACGCACAGATACGCAGTATTTT. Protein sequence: CASSQEMGQGRTDTQYF.

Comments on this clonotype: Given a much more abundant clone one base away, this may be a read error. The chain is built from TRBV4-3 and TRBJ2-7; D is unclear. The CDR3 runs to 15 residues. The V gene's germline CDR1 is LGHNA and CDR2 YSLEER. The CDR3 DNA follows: TGCGCCAGCAGCCAAGATCTTGGATTCTCCTACGAGCGGTACTTC. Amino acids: CASSQDLGFSYERYF.

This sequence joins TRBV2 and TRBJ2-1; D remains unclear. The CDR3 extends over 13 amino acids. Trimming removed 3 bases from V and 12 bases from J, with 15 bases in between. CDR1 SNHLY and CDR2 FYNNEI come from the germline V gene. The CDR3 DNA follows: TGTGCCAGCAGTGACTCGTGGGCTCCCAGGCAGTTCTTC. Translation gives CASSDSWAPRQFF.

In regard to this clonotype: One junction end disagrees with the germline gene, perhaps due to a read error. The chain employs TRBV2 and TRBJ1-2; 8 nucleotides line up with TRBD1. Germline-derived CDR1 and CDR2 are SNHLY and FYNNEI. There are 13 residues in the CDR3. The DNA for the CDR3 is TGTGCCAGCAGTAATCAGGGGGCTAACACTGAAGCTTTC. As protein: CASSNQGANTEAF.

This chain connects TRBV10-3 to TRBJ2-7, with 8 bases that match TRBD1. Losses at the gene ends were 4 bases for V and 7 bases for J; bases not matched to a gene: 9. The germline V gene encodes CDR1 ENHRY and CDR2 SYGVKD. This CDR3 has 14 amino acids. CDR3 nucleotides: TGTGCCATCAGTGCATCCGGGACAGGAGGGGAGCAGTACTTC. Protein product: CAISASGTGGEQYF.

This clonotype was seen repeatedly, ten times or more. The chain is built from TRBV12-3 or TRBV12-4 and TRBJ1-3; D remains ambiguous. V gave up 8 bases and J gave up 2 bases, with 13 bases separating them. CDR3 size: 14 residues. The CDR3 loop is CASGREWAGNTIYF. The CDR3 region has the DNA TGTGCCAGCGGGAGGGAATGGGCTGGAAACACCATATATTTT.

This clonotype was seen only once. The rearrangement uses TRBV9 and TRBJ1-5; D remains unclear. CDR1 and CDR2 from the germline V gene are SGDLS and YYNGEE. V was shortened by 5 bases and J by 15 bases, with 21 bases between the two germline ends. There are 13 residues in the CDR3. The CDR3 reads CASSVGWGRAPHF. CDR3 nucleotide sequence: TGTGCCAGCAGTGTGGGTTGGGGTCGAGCCCCGCATTTT.

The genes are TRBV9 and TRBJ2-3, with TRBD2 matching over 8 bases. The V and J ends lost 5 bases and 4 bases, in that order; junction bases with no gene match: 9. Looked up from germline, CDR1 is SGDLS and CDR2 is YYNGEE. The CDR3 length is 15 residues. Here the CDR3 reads CASSLTGGGPDTQYF. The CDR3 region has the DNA TGTGCCAGCAGTTTGACCGGGGGGGGGCCAGATACGCAGTATTTT. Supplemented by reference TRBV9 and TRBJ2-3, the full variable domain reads DSGVTQTPKHLITATGQRVTLRCSPRSGDLSVYWYQQSLDQGLQFLIQYYNGEERAKGNILERFSAQQFPDLHSELNLSSLELGDSALYFCASSLTGGGPDTQYFGPGTRLTVL.

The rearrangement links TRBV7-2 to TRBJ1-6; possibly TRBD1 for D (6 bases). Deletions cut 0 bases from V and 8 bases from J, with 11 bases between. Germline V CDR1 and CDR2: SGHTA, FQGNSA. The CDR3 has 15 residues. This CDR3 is CASSLAGGSDSPLHF. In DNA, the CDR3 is TGTGCCAGCAGCTTAGCCGGGGGCAGTGATTCACCCCTCCACTTT.